These T cell receptor beta chains were read from a single sample in a study of blood T cell repertoires in COVID-19. The repertoire was sequenced with immunoSEQ multiplex PCR; TCRdb's copy has only in-frame clones and lacks some. The sample records a few hundred thousand clones, about 85% being singletons. Sequencing was done on a sample of peripheral blood. All receptors derive from a woman aged 18-29 years with acute or convalescent COVID-19. Each CDR3 is given with its conserved first and last residue. Fields, in order: clone size, V gene, J gene, D gene, CDR3 protein, CDR3 DNA. The D gene is left open where the match is weak. Expanded clones are given a class, and other clones once, few, many or no size at all.

.	TRBV19	TRBJ1-6	.	CASSINSVNSPLHF	TGTGCCAGTAGTATTAACAGTGTGAATTCACCCCTCCACTTT
.	TRBV5-4	TRBJ2-7	TRBD2	CASSGGLAGVGEQYF	TGTGCCAGCAGCGGGGGACTAGCGGGAGTAGGCGAGCAGTACTTC
.	TRBV19	TRBJ2-1	TRBD2	CASSLTGTSAHNEQFF	TGTGCCAGTAGTCTCACCGGGACTAGCGCTCACAATGAGCAGTTCTTC
few	TRBV25-1	TRBJ1-4	TRBD1	CASSGSDRVGEKLFF	TGTGCCAGCAGTGGCTCGGACAGGGTAGGCGAAAAACTGTTTTTT
.	TRBV7-3	TRBJ2-1	.	CASSWGREENEQFF	TGTGCCAGCAGTTGGGGCAGGGAAGAGAATGAGCAGTTCTTC
.	TRBV28	TRBJ1-4	.	CASRYRVEKLFF	TGTGCCAGCAGATACAGGGTTGAAAAACTGTTTTTT
few	TRBV7-2	TRBJ2-7	TRBD2	CASSPTSGPYEQYF	TGTGCCAGCAGCCCCACTAGCGGACCTTACGAGCAGTACTTC
.	TRBV6-5	TRBJ1-2	.	CASSYGQGFGYTF	TGTGCCAGCAGTTATGGTCAGGGTTTTGGCTACACCTTC
once	TRBV3-1/TRBV3-2	TRBJ2-7	TRBD1	CASSQGWDRDYEQCF	TGTGCCAGCAGCCAGGGTTGGGACAGGGACTACGAGCAGTGCTTC
few	TRBV28	TRBJ1-2	TRBD1	CATRDRAYGYTF	TGTGCCACCCGAGACAGGGCGTATGGCTACACCTTC
.	TRBV9	TRBJ1-4	TRBD1	CASSVGEQGNEKLFF	TGTGCCAGCAGCGTAGGAGAACAGGGGAATGAAAAACTGTTTTTT
.	TRBV7-6	TRBJ2-2	.	CASSLEASANTGELFF	TGTGCCAGCAGCTTAGAGGCTAGCGCGAACACCGGGGAGCTGTTTTTT
.	TRBV5-1	TRBJ2-5	.	CASTGAETQYF	TGCGCCAGCACCGGAGCGGAGACCCAGTACTTC
.	TRBV7-6	TRBJ1-5	TRBD1	CASSSGTGENNQPQHF	TGTGCCAGCAGTTCTGGGACAGGGGAGAACAATCAGCCCCAGCATTTT
.	TRBV4-1	TRBJ2-5	.	CASSQEVRGNQETQYF	TGCGCCAGCAGCCAAGAAGTGAGGGGGAATCAAGAGACCCAGTACTTC
.	TRBV4-2	TRBJ1-1	.	CASSQGRGPGEAFF	TGTGCCAGCAGCCAAGGGCGGGGGCCGGGTGAAGCTTTCTTT
.	TRBV11-2	TRBJ1-2	.	CASSTSNYGYTF	TGTGCCAGCAGCACAAGTAACTATGGCTACACCTTC
.	TRBV12-5	TRBJ2-7	TRBD1	CASGPRPGTGGWYEQYF	TGTGCTAGTGGTCCGCGTCCCGGGACAGGCGGATGGTACGAGCAGTACTTC
.	TRBV25-1	TRBJ1-5	.	CASSTEGHQPQHF	TGTGCCAGCAGCACAGAGGGTCATCAGCCCCAGCATTTT
.	TRBV7-6	TRBJ1-4	.	CASSLVDTAPNEKLFF	TGTGCCAGCAGCTTAGTGGACACGGCGCCTAATGAAAAACTGTTTTTT
.	TRBV4-2	TRBJ1-1	TRBD1	CASSQVEDRSIEAFF	TGTGCCAGCAGCCAAGTGGAGGACAGGAGCATTGAAGCTTTCTTT
.	TRBV12-5	TRBJ1-2	.	CASGQNYGYTF	TGTGCTAGTGGACAAAACTATGGCTACACCTTC
.	TRBV19	TRBJ1-2	.	CASSPRDTANYGYTF	TGTGCCAGTAGTCCGAGGGACACAGCTAACTATGGCTACACCTTC
.	TRBV10-3	TRBJ1-1	TRBD1	CAISELQGRGNTEAFF	TGTGCCATCAGTGAGTTACAGGGGCGCGGAAACACTGAAGCTTTCTTT
.	TRBV28	TRBJ2-4	.	CASSSRGVAKNIQYF	TGTGCCAGCAGTTCCAGGGGTGTAGCCAAAAACATTCAGTACTTC
once	TRBV4-1	TRBJ2-3	.	CASSQVADTQYF	TGCGCCAGCAGCCAAGTCGCAGATACGCAGTATTTT
few	TRBV6-4	TRBJ2-1	.	CASSDSGDNEQFF	TGTGCCAGCAGTGACTCAGGAGACAATGAGCAGTTCTTC
.	TRBV28	TRBJ2-3	TRBD2	CASSPRGLAGGPGDTQYF	TGTGCCAGCAGTCCCCGGGGTCTAGCGGGAGGGCCAGGGGATACGCAGTATTTT
.	TRBV7-8	TRBJ2-3	TRBD2	CASHKERGGDTQYF	TGTGCCAGCCATAAGGAAAGGGGAGGGGATACGCAGTATTTT
many	TRBV12-3/TRBV12-4	TRBJ2-1	.	CASSPPTYNEQFF	TGTGCCAGCAGTCCCCCCACTTACAATGAGCAGTTCTTC
once	TRBV2	TRBJ2-3	.	CASSVRADTQYF	TGTGCCAGCAGTGTACGGGCAGATACGCAGTATTTT
.	TRBV4-1	TRBJ2-7	TRBD2	CASSQGWLAGSSYEQYF	TGCGCCAGCAGCCAAGGATGGCTAGCGGGTAGCTCCTACGAGCAGTACTTC
.	TRBV23-1	TRBJ1-3	TRBD1	CASSQGLDRWASGNTIYF	TGCGCCAGCAGTCAAGGGTTGGACAGGTGGGCTTCTGGAAACACCATATATTTT
.	TRBV29-1	TRBJ1-2	TRBD1	CSGGGQSNYGYTF	TGCAGCGGGGGGGGACAGTCTAACTATGGCTACACCTTC
.	TRBV7-6	TRBJ2-3	.	CASSLVGGSSTDTQYF	TGTGCCAGCAGCTTAGTTGGGGGGAGTAGCACAGATACGCAGTATTTT
many	TRBV19	TRBJ1-2	.	CASSSQGVAVQYGYTF	TGTGCCAGTAGTTCACAGGGAGTCGCGGTTCAGTATGGCTACACCTTC
.	TRBV7-2	TRBJ1-4	.	CASSLVEATNEKLFF	TGTGCCAGCAGCTTAGTAGAGGCAACTAATGAAAAACTGTTTTTT
.	TRBV7-2	TRBJ2-5	TRBD2	CASSRRLAGGIGTQYF	TGTGCCAGCAGCCGGCGTCTAGCGGGGGGTATAGGGACCCAGTACTTC
once	TRBV2	TRBJ2-6	TRBD1	CASLRRDRVSGANVLTF	TGTGCCAGCCTTAGGAGGGACAGGGTCTCTGGGGCCAACGTCCTGACTTTC
.	TRBV15	TRBJ1-2	.	CATSREQKQDYGYTF	TGTGCCACCAGCAGAGAACAGAAACAGGATTACGGCTACACCTTC
.	TRBV19	TRBJ2-1	.	CASSISPSSYNEQFF	TGTGCCAGTAGTATTTCCCCGAGCTCCTACAATGAGCAGTTCTTC
.	TRBV19	TRBJ1-1	.	CASSPWLRTEAFF	TGTGCCAGTAGTCCGTGGCTGCGGACTGAAGCTTTCTTT
.	TRBV5-1	TRBJ2-2	TRBD1	CASSSDATGRSGELFF	TGCGCCAGCAGCAGTGATGCGACAGGGCGCTCCGGGGAGCTGTTTTTT
few	TRBV6-7	TRBJ1-3	.	CASSYPLGFFSCSGNTIYF	TGTGCCAGCAGTTACCCACTAGGGTTTTTCTCCTGCTCTGGAAACACCATATATTTT